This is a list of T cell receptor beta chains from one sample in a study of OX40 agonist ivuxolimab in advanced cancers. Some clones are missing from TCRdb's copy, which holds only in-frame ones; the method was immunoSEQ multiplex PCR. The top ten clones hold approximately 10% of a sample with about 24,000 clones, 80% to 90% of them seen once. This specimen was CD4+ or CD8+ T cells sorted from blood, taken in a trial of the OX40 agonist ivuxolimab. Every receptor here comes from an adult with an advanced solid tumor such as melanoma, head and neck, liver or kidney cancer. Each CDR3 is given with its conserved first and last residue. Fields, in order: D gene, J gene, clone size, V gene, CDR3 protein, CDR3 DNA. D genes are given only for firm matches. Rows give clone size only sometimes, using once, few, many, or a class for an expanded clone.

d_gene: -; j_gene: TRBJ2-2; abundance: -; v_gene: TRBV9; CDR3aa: CASSVASRTGELFF; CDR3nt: TGTGCCAGCAGCGTAGCTTCCAGGACCGGGGAGCTGTTTTTT
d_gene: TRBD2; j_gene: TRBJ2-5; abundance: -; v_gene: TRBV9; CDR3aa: CASSRGGLGRFQETQYF; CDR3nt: TGTGCCAGCAGCCGGGGGGGACTGGGGCGGTTCCAAGAGACCCAGTACTTC
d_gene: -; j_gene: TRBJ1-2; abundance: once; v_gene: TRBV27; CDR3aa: CASSFTGTEGGYGYTF; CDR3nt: TGTGCCAGCAGTTTCACCGGGACCGAGGGGGGCTATGGCTACACCTTC
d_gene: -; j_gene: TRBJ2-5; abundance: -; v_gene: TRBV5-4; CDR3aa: CASRVGQRETQYF; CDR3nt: TGTGCCAGCAGAGTCGGACAGCGGGAGACCCAGTACTTC
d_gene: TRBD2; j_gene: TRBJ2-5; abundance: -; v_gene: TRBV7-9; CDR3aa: CASSSRTSGGGSQETQYF; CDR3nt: TGTGCCAGCAGCTCACGGACTAGCGGAGGGGGGTCACAAGAGACCCAGTACTTC
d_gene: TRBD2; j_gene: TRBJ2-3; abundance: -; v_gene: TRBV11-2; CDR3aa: CASRSPEGLAGLFDTQYF; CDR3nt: TGTGCCAGCAGGTCCCCCGAGGGACTAGCGGGACTTTTTGATACGCAGTATTTT
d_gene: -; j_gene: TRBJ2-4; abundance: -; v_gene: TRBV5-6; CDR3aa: CASSLSGKWVKNIQYF; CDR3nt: TGTGCCAGCAGCTTGTCGGGGAAGTGGGTCAAAAACATTCAGTACTTC
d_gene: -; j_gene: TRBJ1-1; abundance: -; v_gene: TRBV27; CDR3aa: CASSRAGREAFF; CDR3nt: TGTGCCAGCTCCAGGGCGGGGAGAGAAGCTTTCTTT
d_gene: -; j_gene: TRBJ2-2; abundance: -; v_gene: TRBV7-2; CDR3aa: CASSLMYPGELFF; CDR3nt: TGTGCCAGCAGCTTAATGTATCCCGGGGAGCTGTTTTTT
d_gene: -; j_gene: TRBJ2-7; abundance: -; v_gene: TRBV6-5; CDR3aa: CASSYGGAALEQYF; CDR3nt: TGTGCCAGCAGTTACGGAGGGGCTGCATTGGAGCAGTACTTC
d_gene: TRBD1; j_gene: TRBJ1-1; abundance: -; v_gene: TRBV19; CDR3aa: CASRIDRGITEAFF; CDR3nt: TGTGCCAGTAGGATAGACAGGGGGATCACTGAAGCTTTCTTT
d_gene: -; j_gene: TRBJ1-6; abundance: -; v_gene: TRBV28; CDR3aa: CASSWHRWGESPLHF; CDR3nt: TGTGCCAGCAGCTGGCACCGGTGGGGGGAATCACCCCTCCACTTT
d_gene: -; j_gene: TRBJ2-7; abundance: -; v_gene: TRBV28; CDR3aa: CASTPREGGAYEQYF; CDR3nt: TGTGCCAGCACCCCCCGTGAAGGGGGGGCCTACGAGCAGTACTTC
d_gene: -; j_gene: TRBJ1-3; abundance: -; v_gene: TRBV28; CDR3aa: CASSPDSLSGNTIYF; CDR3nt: TGTGCCAGCAGTCCAGACAGCCTATCTGGAAACACCATATATTTT
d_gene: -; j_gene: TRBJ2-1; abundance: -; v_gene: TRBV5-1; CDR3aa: CASSWGNTGAEGEQFF; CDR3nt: TGCGCCAGCAGCTGGGGAAACACCGGGGCGGAGGGTGAGCAGTTCTTC
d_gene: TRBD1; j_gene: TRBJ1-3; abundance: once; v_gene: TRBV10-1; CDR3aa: CASSPWTGSGNTIYF; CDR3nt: TGCGCCAGCAGTCCCTGGACAGGCTCTGGAAACACCATATATTTT